Presented here are 26 T cell receptor beta chains from one specimen sequenced in a study of patients and donors after allogeneic stem cell transplantation. MiXCR was run by TCRdb on the RT-PCR reads, yielding one entry per CDR3 protein. The sample includes 800,000 to 1,000,000 distinct CDR3 sequences, about a sixth of them seen just once. Sequenced material: blood, either unsorted or a sorted T cell fraction (not recorded which). These receptor sequences come from a human donor who was either an allogeneic HSCT recipient or a stem cell or donor lymphocyte infusion donor (not recorded which). It is not recorded whose cells these are; they may come from a transplant donor.

The chain recombines TRBV10-3 with TRBJ2-7; possible D gene TRBD2, 6 bases. In germline, CDR1 is ENHRY, CDR2 SYGVKD. V was shortened by 3 bases and J by 2 bases, with 8 bases between the two germline ends. CDR3 length: 13 amino acids. The CDR3 nucleotides are TGTGCCATCAGTGATGGAGGGCCCTACGAGCAGTACTTC. Translated: CAISDGGPYEQYF.

V is TRBV2 and J is TRBJ1-2, with D possibly TRBD1 on 6 matching bases. The V gene lost 4 bases and the J gene lost 8 bases, with 14 bases spanning the gap. The CDR3 loop spans 13 amino acids. Germline values: CDR1 SNHLY, CDR2 FYNNEI. The CDR3 loop is CASSGGGGGGYTF. The CDR3 nucleotides are TGTGCCAGCAGTGGAGGAGGGGGTGGCGGCTACACCTTC.

This chain connects TRBV6-2 or TRBV6-3 to TRBJ2-1; 8 bases line up with TRBD2. The CDR3 is 15 residues long. Germline values: CDR1 MNHEY, CDR2 SVGEGT. V lost 6 bases and J lost 6; bases outside the gene matches: 10. The CDR3 loop is CASRTSRGGGNEQFF. CDR3 nucleotide sequence: TGTGCCAGCAGGACCTCCCGGGGGGGCGGCAATGAGCAGTTCTTC.

This clonotype has at least ten counts. The chain joins TRBV27 to TRBJ2-2; D gene ambiguous. Per germline, CDR1 MNHEY and CDR2 SMNVEV (reference sequence). V was shortened by 2 bases and J by 7 bases, with 5 bases between the two germline ends. CDR3 length: 12 residues. Here the CDR3 DNA reads TGTGCCAGCAGTTTAACCGGCGGGGAGCTGTTTTTT. Amino acid sequence: CASSLTGGELFF.

This clonotype was counted only a few times. V is TRBV20-1 and J is TRBJ1-1; 10 nucleotides agree with TRBD1. V lost 6 bases, J lost 3 bases, and 4 bases stayed unmatched. The germline gives CDR1 DFQATT, CDR2 SNEGSKA (reference sequence). CDR3 length: 13 amino acids. As DNA, the CDR3 is TGCAGTGCAGGGGACAGGGGAGACACTGAAGCTTTCTTT. It specifies CSAGDRGDTEAFF.

The V call is TRBV28, the J call TRBJ2-4; D unresolved. This CDR3 is built from 11 residues. Germline CDR1 is MDHEN and CDR2 is SYDVKM. Deletions cut 8 bases from V and 9 bases from J, with 11 bases between. The CDR3: CASVLRSIQYF. The CDR3 DNA is TGTGCCAGCGTCCTCCGCAGCATTCAGTACTTC. The whole variable domain, remainder taken from reference TRBV28 and TRBJ2-4, is DVKVTQSSRYLVKRTGEKVFLECVQDMDHENMFWYRQDPGLGLRLIYFSYDVKMKEKGDIPEGYSVSREKKERFSLILESASTNQTSMYLCASVLRSIQYFGAGTRLSVL.

This clonotype was seen at least ten times. V usage is TRBV10-3 and J usage is TRBJ2-3; 14 nucleotides match TRBD2. The CDR3 is 18 residues long. Germline V gene lookup returns CDR1 ENHRY and CDR2 SYGVKD. The ends lost 2 bases at V and 5 bases at J; junction bases unmatched: 9. The CDR3 DNA follows: TGTGCCATCAGTGAGCCCTTGACTAGCGGGGGGGCCGTAGATACGCAGTATTTT. This translates into CAISEPLTSGGAVDTQYF.

This clonotype was observed a handful of times. The genes are TRBV5-1 and TRBJ1-4; D uncertain. The germline gives CDR1 SGHRS, CDR2 YFSETQ. The CDR3 has 15 residues. The germline V and J ends were trimmed by 0 bases and 12 bases, with 18 bases remaining between them. Here the CDR3 reads CASSLVGSAGGELFF. In DNA, the CDR3 is TGCGCCAGCAGCTTGGTGGGCTCAGCCGGCGGGGAACTGTTTTTT.

V usage is TRBV5-5 and J usage is TRBJ2-1; TRBD2 matches at 10 bases. The CDR3 runs to 16 residues. J was trimmed by 8 bases and V by 4 bases; bases with no gene match: 12. CDR1 is SGHKS and CDR2 is YYEKEE in the germline V gene (reference sequence). The CDR3 DNA reads TGTGCCAGCAGCCCACCACTAGCGGGACATTCCCATGAGCAGTTCTTC. Protein sequence: CASSPPLAGHSHEQFF.

The chain has TRBV6-1 and TRBJ1-1; TRBD1 matches 7 bases. This CDR3 is built from 14 residues. From germline, CDR1 is MNHNS and CDR2 SASEGT. The V segment lost 3 bases and the J segment 3 bases; nucleotides outside the gene matches: 4. The CDR3, as DNA: TGTGCCAGCAGTGACCTCACAGGGGACACTGAAGCTTTCTTT. It yields the protein CASSDLTGDTEAFF.

This clonotype was counted many times. This sequence joins TRBV6-5 and TRBJ2-3; D is undetermined. Germline values: CDR1 MNHEY, CDR2 SVGAGI. V was pared by 6 bases and J by 4 bases, with 8 bases between. The CDR3 is made up of 12 amino acids. CDR3 protein: CASSPSADTQYF. The CDR3 DNA reads TGTGCCAGCAGCCCCTCGGCAGATACGCAGTATTTT.

This clonotype occurred a few times. The V and J genes are TRBV20-1 and TRBJ2-7, with 9 bases matching TRBD1. Germline loops: CDR1 DFQATT, CDR2 SNEGSKA (reference sequence). V lost 1 base and J lost 5; bases outside the gene matches: 9. The CDR3 loop spans 15 amino acids. As DNA, the CDR3 is TGCAGTGCTAGAGGTCCGGGACAGGGTGTCCACGAGCAGTACTTC. Translated, it gives CSARGPGQGVHEQYF.

J is TRBJ1-1 and V is TRBV28, with D hard to call. V was pared by 2 bases and J by 1 base, with 14 bases between. CDR3 length: 16 residues. Germline assignment: CDR1 MDHEN and CDR2 SYDVKM. The CDR3 here is CASSLVIGGPNTEAFF. DNA for the CDR3: TGTGCCAGCAGTTTAGTTATAGGAGGGCCGAACACTGAAGCTTTCTTT.

This clonotype was seen a handful of times. The chain carries TRBV29-1 and TRBJ1-3; D gene unclear. Trimming cost V 0 bases and J 3 bases, with 6 bases left between them. CDR1 is SQVTM, CDR2 ANQGSEA, per germline. The CDR3 sequence is 13 residues long. CDR3 loop: CSVEEHLGNTIYF. Here the CDR3 DNA reads TGCAGCGTTGAAGAACACCTTGGAAACACCATATATTTT.

The chain has TRBV6-1 and TRBJ1-2; no firm D call. Per the germline V gene, CDR1 is MNHNS and CDR2 is SASEGT. The V end was cut by 6 bases, the J end by 8 bases, with 19 bases between. The length of the CDR3 is 14 residues. CDR3: CASSLSKGSAGYTF. The DNA for the CDR3 is TGTGCCAGCAGCCTCAGCAAGGGCTCAGCGGGCTACACCTTC.

V is TRBV12-3 or TRBV12-4 and J is TRBJ2-1; D call uncertain. V shed 1 base and J shed 0 bases, with 10 bases lying between them. CDR3 length: 16 amino acids. The CDR3 bases are TGTGCCAGCAGTTTAGACGGCTGGAGCTCCTACAATGAGCAGTTCTTC. Translation: CASSLDGWSSYNEQFF.

The V call is TRBV24-1, the J call TRBJ2-1; 9 nucleotides align to TRBD1. The V segment lost 5 bases and the J segment 7 bases; nucleotides outside the gene matches: 8. CDR1 is KGHDR and CDR2 is SFDVKD in the germline V gene. The CDR3 extends over 15 amino acids. The CDR3 nucleotides are TGTGCCACCAGTGGTCCGGGACAGGGAGTTAATGAGCAGTTCTTC. This codes for CATSGPGQGVNEQFF.

This clonotype was picked up many times. The chain links TRBV12-3 or TRBV12-4 to TRBJ2-5; D is perhaps TRBD2 (6 bases). This CDR3 region has 12 residues. Trimming shortened V by 7 bases and J by 4 bases, and 10 bases separated the two germline ends. The CDR3 DNA reads TGTGCCAGCACCCTGGGGGGAGAGACCCAGTACTTC. Translating it yields CASTLGGETQYF.

In this sample, this clonotype turned up many times. The V gene is TRBV7-9, the J gene TRBJ2-1; perhaps D is TRBD1 or TRBD2 (5 bases each). V shed 7 bases and J shed 10 bases, with 11 bases lying between them. The CDR3 has 11 residues. Germline V gene lookup returns CDR1 SEHNR and CDR2 FQNEAQ (reference sequence). CDR3 in DNA: TGTGCCAGCATTTCCGGGACGGAGCAGTTCTTC. It yields the protein CASISGTEQFF.

The chain carries TRBV6-1 and TRBJ1-5; D not resolved. CDR1 MNHNS and CDR2 SASEGT come from the germline V gene. This CDR3 has 15 residues. The V and J ends lost 6 bases and 3 bases respectively, with 15 bases between them. CDR3 loop: CASRLTAAPNQPQHF. The CDR3, as DNA: TGTGCCAGCAGACTCACTGCAGCACCCAATCAGCCCCAGCATTTT.

The CDR3 coding sequence is TGTGCCACCAGTAGGACAGGGGATAGCAATCAGCCCCAGCATTTT. Translation gives CATSRTGDSNQPQHF. The J gene is TRBJ1-5, the V gene TRBV24-1; TRBD1 agrees at 9 bases. V was pared by 6 bases and J by 0 bases, with 2 bases of the junction left unmatched. This CDR3 has 15 amino acids. CDR1 is KGHDR and CDR2 is SFDVKD in the germline V gene.

The chain links TRBV6-1 to TRBJ2-1, with TRBD2 as a possible D gene (5 bases). The CDR3 contains 12 residues. The germline gives CDR1 MNHNS, CDR2 SASEGT. V was shortened by 7 bases and J by 6 bases, with 10 bases between the two germline ends. The CDR3 region has the DNA TGTGCCAGCAAGGGAGAATTCAATGAGCAGTTCTTC. This translates into CASKGEFNEQFF.

The sample holds a few counts of this clonotype. V and J are TRBV7-2 and TRBJ1-2; 8 bases match TRBD1. V shed 7 bases and J 6 bases; nucleotides not matched to a gene: 16. In germline, CDR1 is SGHTA, CDR2 FQGNSA. This CDR3 has 16 residues. The CDR3 coding sequence is TGTGCCAGCACCCAAAGGGGGGACAGGTTAACACATGGCTACACCTTC. Protein: CASTQRGDRLTHGYTF.

The rearrangement joins TRBV20-1 to TRBJ1-5; D remains unclear. V was trimmed by 0 bases and J by 4 bases, leaving 4 bases between them. CDR3 length: 12 residues. Per germline, CDR1 DFQATT and CDR2 SNEGSKA (reference sequence). The CDR3 bases are TGCAGTGCTAGAGATTCTAATCAGCCCCAGCATTTT. Protein sequence: CSARDSNQPQHF.

This clonotype was observed a few times. The CDR3 loop reads CASSIGGASGRNEQFF. The CDR3 DNA reads TGTGCCAGCAGCATCGGGGGGGCTAGCGGGAGGAATGAGCAGTTCTTC. The chain joins TRBV7-9 to TRBJ2-1, with 11 nucleotides matching TRBD2. The J segment lost 7 bases and the V segment lost 5 bases, leaving 10 bases of the junction unmatched. CDR1 is SEHNR, CDR2 FQNEAQ, per germline (reference sequence). The CDR3 contains 16 residues.

J is TRBJ2-2 and V is TRBV4-1; no reliable D call. Looked up from germline, CDR1 is MGHRA and CDR2 is YSYEKL. CDR3 length equals 13 residues. V was trimmed by 8 bases and J by 0 bases, leaving 7 bases between them. CDR3 region: CASLRSNTGELFF. The CDR3 DNA sequence: TGCGCCAGCCTGCGCTCGAACACCGGGGAGCTGTTTTTT.